This T cell receptor beta chain was found in a study of blood T cell repertoires in COVID-19. On the study more broadly: Some COVID-19 samples were acute and others convalescent; all came from the United States, Italy and Spain. T cells, B-cell-depleted T cells, or PBMCs provided the cDNA or gDNA that served as material.

Trimming took 0 bases from V and 7 from J, leaving 13 bases between them. Germline CDR1 GTSNPN, CDR2 SVGIG (reference sequence). CDR3 length: 14 amino acids. Methods used by the authors: Reference gene primer amplification gave estimated nucleated cell counts. Method: immunoSEQ multiplex PCR; TCRdb's copy keeps in-frame clones and lacks some. V, J and clone size derive from that table, while D and trimming were established from the DNA sequence. The table records under 40,000 clones, over 90% of them present only once. This receptor was obtained from a human donor in a cohort sampled during active COVID-19. The chain has TRBV30 and TRBJ1-5, with D unclear. The material sequenced was peripheral blood. CDR3 nucleotide sequence: TGTGCCTGGAGTGTACATCTTGGAGGACAGCCCCAGCATTTT. The encoded protein is CAWSVHLGGQPQHF.